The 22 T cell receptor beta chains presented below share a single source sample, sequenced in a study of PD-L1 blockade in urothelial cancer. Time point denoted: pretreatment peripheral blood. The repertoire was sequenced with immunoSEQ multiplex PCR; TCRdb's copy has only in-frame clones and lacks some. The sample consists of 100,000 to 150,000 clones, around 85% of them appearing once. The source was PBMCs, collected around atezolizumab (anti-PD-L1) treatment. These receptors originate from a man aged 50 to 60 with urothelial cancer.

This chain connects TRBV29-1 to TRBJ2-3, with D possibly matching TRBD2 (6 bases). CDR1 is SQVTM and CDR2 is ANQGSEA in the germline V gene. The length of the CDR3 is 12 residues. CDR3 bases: TGCAGGAGCGGGCAGCCTCCAGATACGCAGTATTTT. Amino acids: CRSGQPPDTQYF.

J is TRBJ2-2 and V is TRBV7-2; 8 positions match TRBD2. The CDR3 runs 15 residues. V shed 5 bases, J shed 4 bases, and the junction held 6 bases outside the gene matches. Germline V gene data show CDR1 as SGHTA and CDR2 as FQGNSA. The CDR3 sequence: CASSQREQFTGELFF. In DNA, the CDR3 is TGTGCCAGCAGCCAGCGGGAGCAGTTCACCGGGGAGCTGTTTTTT.

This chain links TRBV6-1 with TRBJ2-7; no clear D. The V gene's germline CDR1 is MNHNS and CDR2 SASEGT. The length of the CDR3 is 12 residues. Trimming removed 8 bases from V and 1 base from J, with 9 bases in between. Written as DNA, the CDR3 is TGTGCCAGCTCGTGGCCTTCCTACGAGCAGTACTTC. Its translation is CASSWPSYEQYF.

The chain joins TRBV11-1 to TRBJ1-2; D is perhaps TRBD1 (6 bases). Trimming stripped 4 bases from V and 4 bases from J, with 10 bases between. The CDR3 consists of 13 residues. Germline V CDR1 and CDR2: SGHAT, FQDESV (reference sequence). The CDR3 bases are TGTGCCAGCAGCTACGGGACATCCTATGGCTACACCTTC. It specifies CASSYGTSYGYTF.

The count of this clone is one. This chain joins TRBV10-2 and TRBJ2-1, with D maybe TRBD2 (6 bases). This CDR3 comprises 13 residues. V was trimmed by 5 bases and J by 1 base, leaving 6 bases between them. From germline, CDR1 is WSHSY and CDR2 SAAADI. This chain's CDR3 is CASSRGSYNEQFF. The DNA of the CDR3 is TGCGCCAGCAGTCGGGGGTCCTACAATGAGCAGTTCTTC.

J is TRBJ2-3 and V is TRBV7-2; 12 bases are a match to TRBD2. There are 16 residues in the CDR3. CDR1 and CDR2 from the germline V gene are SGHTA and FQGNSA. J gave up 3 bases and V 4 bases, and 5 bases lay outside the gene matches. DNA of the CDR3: TGTGCCAGCAGCTCTCTAGCGGGAGGGATGACAGATACGCAGTATTTT. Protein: CASSSLAGGMTDTQYF.

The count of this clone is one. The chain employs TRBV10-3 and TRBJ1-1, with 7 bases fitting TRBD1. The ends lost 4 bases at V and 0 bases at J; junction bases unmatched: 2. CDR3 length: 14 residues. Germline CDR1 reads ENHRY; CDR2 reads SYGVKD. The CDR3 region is CAISGGQMNTEAFF. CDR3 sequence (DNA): TGTGCCATCAGTGGGGGACAGATGAACACTGAAGCTTTCTTT.

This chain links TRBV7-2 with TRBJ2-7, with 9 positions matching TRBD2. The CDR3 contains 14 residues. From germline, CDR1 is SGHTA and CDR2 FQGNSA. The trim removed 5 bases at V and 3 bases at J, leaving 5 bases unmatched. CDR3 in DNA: TGTGCCAGCAGCCCCAGTAGCGGGGGCTACGAGCAGTACTTC. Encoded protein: CASSPSSGGYEQYF.

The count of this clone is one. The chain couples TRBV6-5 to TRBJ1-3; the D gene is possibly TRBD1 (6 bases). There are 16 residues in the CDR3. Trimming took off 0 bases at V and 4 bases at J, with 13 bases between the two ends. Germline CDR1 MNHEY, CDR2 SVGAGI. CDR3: CASSYSPRTAGNTIYF. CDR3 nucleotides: TGTGCCAGCAGTTACTCCCCCCGGACAGCCGGAAACACCATATATTTT.

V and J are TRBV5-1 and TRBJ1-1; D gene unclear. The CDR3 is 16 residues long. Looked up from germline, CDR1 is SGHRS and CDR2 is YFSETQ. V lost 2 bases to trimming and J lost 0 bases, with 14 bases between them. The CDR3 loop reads CASSLNGRGLNTEAFF. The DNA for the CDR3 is TGCGCCAGCAGCTTAAACGGTAGAGGGCTGAACACTGAAGCTTTCTTT. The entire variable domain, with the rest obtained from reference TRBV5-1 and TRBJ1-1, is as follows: KAGVTQTPRYLIKTRGQQVTLSCSPISGHRSVSWYQQTPGQGLQFLFEYFSETQRNKGNFPGRFSGRQFSNSRSEMNVSTLELGDSALYLCASSLNGRGLNTEAFFGQGTRLTVV.

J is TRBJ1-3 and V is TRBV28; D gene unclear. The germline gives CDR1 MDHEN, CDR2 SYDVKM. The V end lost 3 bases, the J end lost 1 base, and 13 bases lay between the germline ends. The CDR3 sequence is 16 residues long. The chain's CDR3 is CASSFAEALSGNTIYF. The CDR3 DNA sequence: TGTGCCAGCAGTTTTGCGGAGGCCTTATCTGGAAACACCATATATTTT.

DNA for the CDR3: TGTGCCAGCAGCCCGACAGGCACGAACACTGAAGCTTTCTTT. Translated: CASSPTGTNTEAFF. The chain links TRBV5-4 to TRBJ1-1, with D possibly being TRBD1 (6 bases). Germline CDR1 SGHNT, CDR2 YYREEE (reference sequence). CDR3 length: 14 residues. Trimming stripped 4 bases from V and 1 base from J, with 11 bases between.

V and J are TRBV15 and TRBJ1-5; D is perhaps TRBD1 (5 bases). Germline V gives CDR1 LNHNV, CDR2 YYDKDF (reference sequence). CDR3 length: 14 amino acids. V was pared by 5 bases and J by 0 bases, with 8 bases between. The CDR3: CATSPDSSNQPQHF. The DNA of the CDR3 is TGTGCCACCAGCCCAGACAGTAGCAATCAGCCCCAGCATTTT.

The CDR3, as DNA: TGTGCCAGTAGTACGCTAGCGGGCCTCTCCTACAATGAGCAGTTCTTC. Translation gives CASSTLAGLSYNEQFF. The genes are TRBV19 and TRBJ2-1; 8 positions match TRBD2. Germline values: CDR1 LNHDA, CDR2 SQIVND (reference sequence). The CDR3 runs to 16 residues. With 4 bases clipped from V and 0 bases from J, the junction kept 5 bases outside the gene matches.

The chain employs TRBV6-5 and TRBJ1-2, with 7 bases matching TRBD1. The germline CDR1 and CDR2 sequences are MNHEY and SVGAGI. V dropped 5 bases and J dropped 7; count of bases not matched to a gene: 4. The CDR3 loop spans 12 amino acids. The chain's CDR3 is CASSTGAAGYTF. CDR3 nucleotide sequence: TGTGCCAGCAGTACAGGGGCCGCTGGCTACACCTTC.

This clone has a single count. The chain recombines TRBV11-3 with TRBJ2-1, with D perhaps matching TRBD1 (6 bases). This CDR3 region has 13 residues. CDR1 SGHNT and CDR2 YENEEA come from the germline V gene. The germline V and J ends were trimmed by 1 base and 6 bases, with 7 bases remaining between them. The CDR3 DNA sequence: TGTGCCAGCAGCTTAGGGGGGCGCAATGAGCAGTTCTTC. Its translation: CASSLGGRNEQFF.

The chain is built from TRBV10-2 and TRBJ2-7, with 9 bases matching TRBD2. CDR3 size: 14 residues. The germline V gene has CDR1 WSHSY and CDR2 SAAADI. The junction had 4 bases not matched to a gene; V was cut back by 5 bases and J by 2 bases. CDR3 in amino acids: CASSLTSGTYEQYF. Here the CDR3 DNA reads TGCGCCAGCAGTCTGACTAGCGGTACCTACGAGCAGTACTTC.

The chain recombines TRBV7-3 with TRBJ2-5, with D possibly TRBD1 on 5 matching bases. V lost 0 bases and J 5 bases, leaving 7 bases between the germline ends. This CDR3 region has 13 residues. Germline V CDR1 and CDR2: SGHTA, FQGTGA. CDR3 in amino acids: CASSLTKGETQYF. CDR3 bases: TGTGCCAGCAGCTTAACGAAGGGGGAGACCCAGTACTTC.

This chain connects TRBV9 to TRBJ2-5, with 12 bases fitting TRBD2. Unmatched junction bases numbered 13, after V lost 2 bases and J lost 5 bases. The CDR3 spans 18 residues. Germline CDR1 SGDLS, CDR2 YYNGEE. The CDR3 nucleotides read TGTGCCAGCAGCGTCGGGCTTTCTAGCGGGAGGGCATATGAGACCCAGTACTTC. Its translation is CASSVGLSSGRAYETQYF.

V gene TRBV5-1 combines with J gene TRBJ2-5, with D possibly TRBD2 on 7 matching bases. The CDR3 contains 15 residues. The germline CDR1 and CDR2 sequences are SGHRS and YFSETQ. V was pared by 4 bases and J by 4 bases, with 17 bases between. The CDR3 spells CASSGGRGSGETQYF. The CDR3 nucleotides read TGCGCCAGCAGCGGGGGCCGCGGGAGCGGAGAGACCCAGTACTTC. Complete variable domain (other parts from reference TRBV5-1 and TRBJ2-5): KAGVTQTPRYLIKTRGQQVTLSCSPISGHRSVSWYQQTPGQGLQFLFEYFSETQRNKGNFPGRFSGRQFSNSRSEMNVSTLELGDSALYLCASSGGRGSGETQYFGPGTRLLVL.

The CDR3 DNA reads as TGTGCCAGCAGTAGGGGGACAAACTATAATTCACCCCTCCACTTT. Translation: CASSRGTNYNSPLHF. The genes are TRBV5-4 and TRBJ1-6; tentatively, D is TRBD1 (6 bases). The CDR3 is 15 amino acids. Per germline, CDR1 SGHNT and CDR2 YYREEE (reference sequence). V lost 5 bases and J 3 bases, leaving 12 bases between the germline ends.

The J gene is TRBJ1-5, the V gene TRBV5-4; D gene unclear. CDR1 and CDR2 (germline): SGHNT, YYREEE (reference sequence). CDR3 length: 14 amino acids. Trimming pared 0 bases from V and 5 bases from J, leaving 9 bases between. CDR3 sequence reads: CASSLEGADQPQHF. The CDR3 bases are TGTGCCAGCAGCTTGGAGGGAGCCGATCAGCCCCAGCATTTT.